This TCR beta chain was sequenced during a study of T cell responses to AZD1222 COVID-19 vaccine. Concerning this clone itself: Its antigen is still unknown.

Sequenced by immunoSEQ multiplex PCR; TCRdb stores in-frame clones only, minus some. The data show about 160,000 clones, approximately 91% seen once. Findings of the study overall: Reportedly, close to half of spike-specific TCRs are directed against unmutated variant regions. Females made up more of the donors, who were largely white British, and clonal diversity may have come out too low.

The length of the CDR3 is 12 residues. Germline V CDR1 and CDR2: SGHNT, YYREEE (reference sequence). V dropped 4 bases and J dropped 1 base, with 3 bases sitting between them. This specimen consisted of peripheral blood, obtained on day 0 of AZD1222 vaccination. J is TRBJ1-3 and V is TRBV5-4; D gene ambiguous. The sequence was collected from an adult in good health. CDR3 region: CASSRSGNTIYF. The CDR3 DNA is TGTGCCAGCAGCCGATCTGGAAACACCATATATTTT.